The source of this TCR beta chain is a study of cytomegalovirus exposure and HLA in healthy donors. Study conclusions and caveats: A later analysis revealed that TCR association rates differed between HLA loci, peaking at DRB1 and bottoming out at HLA-C.

Germline assignment: CDR1 SGHTA and CDR2 FQGTGA. V was clipped by 5 bases and J by 1 base; unmatched bases: 7. The length of the CDR3 is 15 residues. It was with 60 Vbeta and 13 Jbeta primers that the PCR ran. Sequencing was performed with immunoSEQ multiplex PCR; in TCRdb, only in-frame clones are kept and a portion is missing. The table records 150,000 to 180,000 clones, roughly 80% of them present only once. Regarding this clone: Its antigen is still unknown.

Material for sequencing was PBMCs. The receptor was derived from a man aged 25 to 45 in good health and CMV-seropositive. V usage is TRBV7-3 and J usage is TRBJ1-2; 7 nucleotides match TRBD1. The CDR3 DNA reads as TGTGCCAGCAGCCCGTCCCGGGACAGTAACTATGGCTACACCTTC. Protein sequence: CASSPSRDSNYGYTF.